Presented here are 25 T cell receptor beta chains from one specimen sequenced in a study of regulatory T cells in long-lasting Graves disease. Time point described: newly diagnosed GD, antithyroid drugs for less than 3 months. RNA extracted from PBMCs served as the sequencing template. Combining iRepertoire HTBI primers with Arm-PCR of CDR3 regions, the authors built TCR beta libraries. MiXCR, applied by TCRdb to the multiplex PCR reads, yields one record per CDR3 protein. The table lists about 530,000 distinct CDR3 sequences, about 16% of them singletons, with 20% to 25% in the top ten. These data are also associated with another study on T cells in Graves' hyperthyroidism and ophthalmopathy.

Sequenced material: peripheral blood mononuclear cells (PBMCs), taken at new diagnosis, from a patient treated with antithyroid drugs. These TCRs come from a woman aged 35-65 years with Graves disease.

This clonotype came up many times. CDR3 region: CASSPQGGLMNTEAFF. CDR3 coding DNA: TGTGCCAGCTCACCACAAGGCGGACTAATGAACACTGAAGCTTTCTTT. V usage is TRBV18 and J usage is TRBJ1-1; no clear D. Trimming took off 1 base at V and 0 bases at J, with 12 bases between the two ends. Germline V gene data show CDR1 as KGHSH and CDR2 as LQKENI. The CDR3 contains 16 residues.

Written as DNA, the CDR3 is TGTGCCAGCAGTTACAGGGGGGACTACGAGCAGTACTTC. It yields the protein CASSYRGDYEQYF. This chain joins TRBV7-9 and TRBJ2-7; 8 bases line up with TRBD1. Germline V gives CDR1 SEHNR, CDR2 FQNEAQ (reference sequence). This CDR3 comprises 13 residues. Trimming cost V 6 bases and J 3 bases; bases outside gene matches: 4.

This clonotype qualifies as medium-sized. V usage is TRBV6-2 or TRBV6-3 and J usage is TRBJ1-1; TRBD1 aligns across 8 bases. The germline gives CDR1 MNHEY, CDR2 SVGEGT. There are 15 residues in the CDR3. The J segment lost 0 bases and the V segment lost 8 bases, leaving 8 bases of the junction unmatched. The CDR3, as DNA: TGTGCCAGCCGTTCAGGGGGCCTTATGAACACTGAAGCTTTCTTT. This sequence encodes CASRSGGLMNTEAFF.

In its sample, this clonotype was seen a few times. The genes are TRBV20-1 and TRBJ2-3; TRBD2 aligns across 11 bases. Germline V gene lookup returns CDR1 DFQATT and CDR2 SNEGSKA (reference sequence). This CDR3 contains 13 residues. V shed 6 bases and J 7 bases; nucleotides not matched to a gene: 6. Here the CDR3 reads CSALAGGPNTQYF. The CDR3 coding sequence is TGCAGTGCGTTAGCGGGGGGGCCAAATACGCAGTATTTT.

In this sample, this clonotype turned up a few times. The CDR3 protein is CASSISGIGGETQYF. CDR3 nucleotide sequence: TGTGCCAGTAGTATTTCGGGGATAGGTGGAGAGACCCAGTACTTC. The chain combines TRBV19 with TRBJ2-5, with D possibly matching TRBD2 (5 bases). The length of the CDR3 is 15 residues. Germline loops: CDR1 LNHDA, CDR2 SQIVND (reference sequence). Trimming took 3 bases from V and 4 from J, leaving 15 bases between them. Complete variable domain (other parts from reference TRBV19 and TRBJ2-5): DGGITQSPKYLFRKEGQNVTLSCEQNLNHDAMYWYRQDPGQGLRLIYYSQIVNDFQKGDIAEGYSVSREKKESFPLTVTSAQKNPTAFYLCASSISGIGGETQYFGPGTRLLVL.

This clonotype occurred many times. The gene calls are TRBV20-1 and TRBJ2-7; 8 positions match TRBD1. The trim removed 0 bases at V and 5 bases at J, leaving 12 bases unmatched. Germline V gene lookup returns CDR1 DFQATT and CDR2 SNEGSKA (reference sequence). CDR3 size: 16 residues. Here the CDR3 DNA reads TGCAGTGCTAGAGATCTGGACAGGGTTTCGATGAACGAGCAGTACTTC. It specifies CSARDLDRVSMNEQYF.

This rearrangement joins TRBV9 to TRBJ2-7; no definite D call. Germline V lookup: CDR1 SGDLS, CDR2 YYNGEE. CDR3 length equals 13 residues. The V end lost 4 bases, the J end lost 1 base, and 9 bases lay between the germline ends. This CDR3 reads CASSPTLSYEQYF. CDR3 in DNA: TGTGCCAGCAGCCCGACACTATCCTACGAGCAGTACTTC.

This sequence joins TRBV10-3 and TRBJ2-7; D is perhaps TRBD1 (5 bases). From germline, CDR1 is ENHRY and CDR2 SYGVKD. This CDR3 is built from 13 residues. The V end was cut by 2 bases, the J end by 4 bases, with 9 bases between. CDR3 DNA sequence: TGTGCCATCAGTGAGCCTGACAGTTACGAGCAGTACTTC. It yields the protein CAISEPDSYEQYF.

This clonotype was picked up a small number of times. This sequence joins TRBV5-1 and TRBJ1-4; 8 positions agree with TRBD1. The CDR3 consists of 15 residues. Unmatched junction bases numbered 11, after V lost 5 bases and J lost 8 bases. Germline-derived CDR1 and CDR2 are SGHRS and YFSETQ. CDR3 in DNA: TGCGCCAGCAGGACGACAGGGGCTATAAGGGAAAAACTGTTTTTT. It encodes CASRTTGAIREKLFF.

This clonotype was seen more than once but under ten times. The chain uses TRBV20-1 and TRBJ2-7; D perhaps matches TRBD2 (6 bases). V was cut by 0 bases and J by 0 bases, with 24 bases left in between. Germline CDR1 is DFQATT and CDR2 is SNEGSKA (reference sequence). CDR3 length: 19 amino acids. The CDR3 DNA is TGCAGTGCTAGAGATCCGGCCCGGGCGGGACGACGAGACTCCTACGAGCAGTACTTC. Translated, it gives CSARDPARAGRRDSYEQYF.

This clonotype was seen a few times. The V gene is TRBV6-2 or TRBV6-3, the J gene TRBJ2-5, with D tentatively TRBD2 (5 bases). From germline, CDR1 is MNHEY and CDR2 SVGEGT. V lost 8 bases to trimming and J lost 1 base, with 14 bases between them. The CDR3 runs 14 residues. This CDR3 is CASGDPGIQETQYF. The CDR3 coding sequence is TGTGCCAGCGGAGACCCCGGGATCCAAGAGACCCAGTACTTC.

This clonotype was picked up many times. The chain employs TRBV20-1 and TRBJ2-3; D uncertain. CDR3 length: 17 residues. The germline gives CDR1 DFQATT, CDR2 SNEGSKA (reference sequence). The V and J ends lost 0 bases and 0 bases respectively, with 16 bases between them. The chain's CDR3 is CSARDSYPGLSTDTQYF. DNA of the CDR3: TGCAGTGCTAGAGACAGCTACCCGGGCCTTAGCACAGATACGCAGTATTTT.

This clonotype has a count of ten or more. The V and J genes are TRBV28 and TRBJ1-1; D gene ambiguous. Trimming cost V 8 bases and J 0 bases, with 10 bases left between them. The CDR3 loop spans 13 amino acids. Germline V gene sequence: CDR1 MDHEN, CDR2 SYDVKM. CDR3 in amino acids: CASSPAVNTEAFF. The CDR3 DNA reads as TGTGCCAGCTCACCAGCAGTGAACACTGAAGCTTTCTTT.

V usage is TRBV6-9 and J usage is TRBJ2-1, with D perhaps matching TRBD1 (6 bases). This CDR3 contains 15 residues. CDR1 MNHGY and CDR2 SVAAGI come from the germline V gene. V was shortened by 4 bases and J by 4 bases, with 14 bases between the two germline ends. The CDR3 DNA reads as TGTGCCAGCAGTTTACTTCAGGGGAGTTACAATGAGCAGTTCTTC. This gives the protein CASSLLQGSYNEQFF.

The rearrangement uses TRBV14 and TRBJ1-2; D not resolved. Germline CDR1 is SGHDN and CDR2 is FVKESK. This CDR3 has 13 amino acids. V was trimmed by 0 bases and J by 7 bases, leaving 9 bases between them. CDR3 in DNA: TGTGCCAGCAGCCAAGAAGAGGGCCTTGGCTACACCTTC. It encodes CASSQEEGLGYTF.

This chain joins TRBV25-1 and TRBJ2-1; D is undetermined. Germline CDR1 MGHDK, CDR2 SYGVNS. V gave up 2 bases and J gave up 11 bases, with 7 bases separating them. The CDR3 consists of 11 residues. CDR3 region: CASSERSQQFF. CDR3 DNA: TGTGCCAGCAGTGAACGGTCTCAGCAGTTCTTC.

This clonotype turned up a few times. The chain uses TRBV11-2 and TRBJ2-3; 12 bases map to TRBD1. V trimming: 4 bases; J trimming: 8 bases; junction bases outside the gene matches: 7. Germline V gene data show CDR1 as SGHAT and CDR2 as FQNNGV. The CDR3 runs 15 residues. Written as DNA, the CDR3 is TGTGCCAGCAGCTACGGGACAGGGGGCTCAGGTACGCAGTATTTT. Its translation is CASSYGTGGSGTQYF. Drawing the rest from reference TRBV11-2 and TRBJ2-3, the complete variable domain is EAGVAQSPRYKIIEKRQSVAFWCNPISGHATLYWYQQILGQGPKLLIQFQNNGVVDDSQLPKDRFSAERLKGVDSTLKIQPAKLEDSAVYLCASSYGTGGSGTQYFGPGTRLTVL.

This clonotype appeared a few times. The chain recombines TRBV20-1 with TRBJ1-5; 9 bases agree with TRBD1. CDR3 length: 12 residues. CDR1 is DFQATT, CDR2 SNEGSKA, per germline (reference sequence). Unmatched junction bases numbered 3, after V lost 3 bases and J lost 9 bases. CDR3 nucleotides: TGCAGTGCTAGTGACAGGGGGGGGCCCCAGCATTTT. Protein: CSASDRGGPQHF.

This clonotype has at least ten counts. V usage is TRBV12-3 or TRBV12-4 and J usage is TRBJ1-5; D is undetermined. The CDR3 has 15 amino acids. Trimming left V 3 bases short and J 0 bases short, with 9 bases between. CDR3 nucleotide sequence: TGTGCCAGCAGTTTGTTTCAGTTTAGCAATCAGCCCCAGCATTTT. Its translation is CASSLFQFSNQPQHF.

This sequence joins TRBV4-1 and TRBJ1-1; no clear D. From germline, CDR1 is MGHRA and CDR2 YSYEKL. The germline V and J ends were trimmed by 4 bases and 0 bases, with 12 bases remaining between them. The CDR3 totals 15 residues. The CDR3 DNA is TGCGCCAGCAGCCTTATGACGGTTATGAACACTGAAGCTTTCTTT. It yields the protein CASSLMTVMNTEAFF.

V gene TRBV6-1 combines with J gene TRBJ2-2; no definite D call. The germline V gene has CDR1 MNHNS and CDR2 SASEGT. CDR3 length: 13 amino acids. V lost 8 bases and J lost 1, with 8 bases in between. The CDR3 sequence is CASRIENTGELFF. The CDR3 DNA sequence: TGTGCCAGCCGTATCGAGAACACCGGGGAGCTGTTTTTT.

This clonotype has a count of ten or more. The rearrangement joins TRBV28 to TRBJ2-3, with 9 positions matching TRBD1. V lost 7 bases, J lost 5 bases, and 10 bases stayed unmatched. CDR3 length: 15 residues. The V gene's germline CDR1 is MDHEN and CDR2 SYDVKM. CDR3 region: CASIGRDREKDTQYF. The CDR3 DNA reads TGTGCCAGCATCGGCCGGGACAGGGAAAAAGATACGCAGTATTTT.

This clonotype was recorded at least ten times. The J gene is TRBJ1-1, the V gene TRBV28; perhaps TRBD1 as D (6 bases). This CDR3 comprises 16 residues. The germline CDR1 and CDR2 sequences are MDHEN and SYDVKM. The germline V and J ends were trimmed by 4 bases and 2 bases, with 17 bases remaining between them. CDR3 sequence (DNA): TGTGCCAGCAGTTCCCCTTTTTCAGGGGAAAACACTGAAGCTTTCTTT. Protein sequence: CASSSPFSGENTEAFF.

This sequence joins TRBV28 and TRBJ1-5; maybe TRBD1 (5 bases). Trimming left V 5 bases short and J 0 bases short, with 17 bases between. The CDR3 has 17 residues. CDR1 and CDR2 from the germline V gene are MDHEN and SYDVKM. The CDR3 DNA sequence: TGTGCCAGCAGTCCGCAGGGTTCGGCCTATAGCAATCAGCCCCAGCATTTT. It is translated as CASSPQGSAYSNQPQHF. Full variable domain (remainder filled in from reference TRBV28 and TRBJ1-5): DVKVTQSSRYLVKRTGEKVFLECVQDMDHENMFWYRQDPGLGLRLIYFSYDVKMKEKGDIPEGYSVSREKKERFSLILESASTNQTSMYLCASSPQGSAYSNQPQHFGDGTRLSIL.

V and J are TRBV3-1 and TRBJ2-7; no clear D. Germline CDR1 reads LGHDT; CDR2 reads YNNKEL (reference sequence). The CDR3 extends over 15 amino acids. The germline V and J ends were trimmed by 5 bases and 0 bases, with 14 bases remaining between them. CDR3 region: CASSTSLLASYEQYF. DNA of the CDR3: TGTGCCAGCAGCACCAGTTTGTTGGCCTCCTACGAGCAGTACTTC.